Only a few counts were recorded for the clone carrying this T cell receptor (beta chain). This record belongs to a study of T cell repertoires in cytomegalovirus infection. As for the study in general: CMV infection and matching HLA type were both indicated by public TCR beta signatures.

The V and J ends lost 0 bases and 9 bases respectively, with 9 bases between them. Germline CDR1 SGHAT, CDR2 FQNNGV. This CDR3 contains 13 residues. TCRdb fed the reads into MiXCR, producing one record per CDR3 protein. The sample has around 550,000 distinct CDR3 sequences, less than 30% seen once. The V gene is TRBV11-2, the J gene TRBJ1-5; no reliable D call. The specimen was PBMCs. This sequence originates from a human donor in good health (CMV status not recorded). Some clones in this sample may be carry-over from other donors' samples. DNA for the CDR3: TGTGCCAGCAGCTTAGACAGGCTAGCGCCCCAGCATTTT. This sequence encodes CASSLDRLAPQHF.